This paragraph covers one T cell receptor beta chain sequence. What it binds is not known. Both 60 Vbeta primers and 13 Jbeta primers went into the PCR. Sequenced by immunoSEQ multiplex PCR; TCRdb stores in-frame clones only, minus some. The profile shows about 200,000 clones, 79% of them singletons. This CDR3 contains 14 residues. V dropped 7 bases and J dropped 4; count of bases not matched to a gene: 7. CDR1 is SNHLY and CDR2 is FYNNEI in the germline V gene. The entry originates in a study of cytomegalovirus exposure and HLA in healthy donors. Study-level results: Later analysis indicated greater clonal expansion among HLA-associated TCR beta chains than among equally common other chains.

The receptor was derived from a girl under 18 in good health and CMV-seropositive. Specimen: PBMCs. This chain links TRBV2 with TRBJ2-3; the match to TRBD2 covers 8 bases. The CDR3: CASNLGLASDTQYF. The CDR3 DNA reads TGTGCCAGCAACCTCGGACTAGCTTCAGATACGCAGTATTTT.